The 20 T cell receptor beta chains below were found in one sample sequenced in a study of blood T cells in healthy people across ages. A second PCR, run for about 7 to 11 cycles, used a sample-barcoded 5' primer plus a J-beta primer mix. One entry per CDR3 protein, called by TCRdb with MiXCR from the 5' RACE reads. The sample carries about a million distinct CDR3 sequences, 51% recorded once. Specimen: blood. These receptors all stem from a woman aged 60 to 75 in good health.

V gene TRBV11-1 combines with J gene TRBJ2-7; TRBD2 matches at 16 bases. This CDR3 has 18 amino acids. V lost 2 bases to trimming and J lost 4 bases; unmatched junction nucleotides: 8. CDR1 is SGHAT, CDR2 FQDESV, per germline (reference sequence). CDR3 in DNA: TGTGCCAGCAGCTTAACCCTGGGACTAGCGGGAGGGCCGTACGAGCAGTACTTC. This sequence encodes CASSLTLGLAGGPYEQYF.

This sequence joins TRBV6-5 and TRBJ1-4; perhaps TRBD1 as D (5 bases). Germline V gene lookup returns CDR1 MNHEY and CDR2 SVGAGI. Trimming shortened V by 2 bases and J by 4 bases, and 8 bases separated the two germline ends. CDR3 length equals 14 residues. The CDR3 here is CASSYEGFNEKLFF. The CDR3 DNA reads TGTGCCAGCAGTTACGAGGGGTTTAATGAAAAACTGTTTTTT.

The gene calls are TRBV19 and TRBJ2-5; D may be TRBD2 (5 bases). This CDR3 comprises 14 residues. V gave up 6 bases and J gave up 7 bases, with 18 bases separating them. Germline V gene lookup returns CDR1 LNHDA and CDR2 SQIVND (reference sequence). Here the CDR3 reads CASRRAEPSGTQYF. CDR3 in DNA: TGTGCCAGTAGGAGAGCGGAACCCTCGGGGACCCAGTACTTC. The whole variable domain, remainder taken from reference TRBV19 and TRBJ2-5, is DGGITQSPKYLFRKEGQNVTLSCEQNLNHDAMYWYRQDPGQGLRLIYYSQIVNDFQKGDIAEGYSVSREKKESFPLTVTSAQKNPTAFYLCASRRAEPSGTQYFGPGTRLLVL.

The J gene is TRBJ2-2, the V gene TRBV6-5, with D possibly matching TRBD2 (5 bases). V was clipped by 8 bases and J by 5 bases, with 9 bases between them. Germline CDR1 reads MNHEY; CDR2 reads SVGAGI. This CDR3 contains 12 residues. The CDR3 here is CASRRETGELFF. Written as DNA, the CDR3 is TGTGCCAGCCGACGGGAAACCGGGGAGCTGTTTTTT.

The gene calls are TRBV20-1 and TRBJ2-5; D is uncertain. The V gene lost 1 base and the J gene lost 3 bases, with 9 bases spanning the gap. From germline, CDR1 is DFQATT and CDR2 SNEGSKA (reference sequence). The CDR3 contains 13 residues. The CDR3 sequence is CSARVWSEETQYF. CDR3 DNA sequence: TGCAGTGCTAGAGTTTGGTCCGAAGAGACCCAGTACTTC.

The rearrangement uses TRBV15 and TRBJ2-3; 12 positions match TRBD2. The V gene's germline CDR1 is LNHNV and CDR2 YYDKDF (reference sequence). The J segment lost 3 bases and the V segment lost 0 bases, leaving 7 bases of the junction unmatched. The CDR3 extends over 18 amino acids. For the CDR3, the DNA is TGTGCCACCAGCAGAGAACGGGGACTAGCGGGTGGGACAGATACGCAGTATTTT. Translated: CATSRERGLAGGTDTQYF. Full variable domain (outside the CDR3, taken from reference TRBV15 and TRBJ2-3): DAMVIQNPRYQVTQFGKPVTLSCSQTLNHNVMYWYQQKSSQAPKLLFHYYDKDFNNEADTPDNFQSRRPNTSFCFLDIRSPGLGDTAMYLCATSRERGLAGGTDTQYFGPGTRLTVL.

This clonotype showed up just a few times. The CDR3, as DNA: TGTGCCAGCAGTCCCCCGGGACTAGCGGGAGCCGCTTACGAGCAGTACTTC. Amino acids: CASSPPGLAGAAYEQYF. The chain has TRBV6-1 and TRBJ2-7, with 14 bases identical to TRBD2. The junction had 10 bases not matched to a gene; V was cut back by 5 bases and J by 4 bases. The germline V gene encodes CDR1 MNHNS and CDR2 SASEGT. The CDR3 length is 17 residues.

This clonotype occurred a few times. The chain is built from TRBV12-3 or TRBV12-4 and TRBJ2-6; the D gene is possibly TRBD1 (6 bases). The V end was cut by 5 bases, the J end by 0 bases, with 8 bases between. This CDR3 spans 15 amino acids. The CDR3 coding sequence is TGTGCCAGCAGTGGACAGTACTCTGGGGCCAACGTCCTGACTTTC. Encoded protein: CASSGQYSGANVLTF.

The CDR3 DNA sequence: TGTGCCAGCAGCTTCGGACGGCGAGGCACTGAAGCTTTCTTT. This gives the protein CASSFGRRGTEAFF. V is TRBV7-3 and J is TRBJ1-1; D uncertain. Between the trimmed V and J ends, which lost 3 bases and 4 bases, there was a span of 12 bases. The CDR3 length is 14 residues. Germline values: CDR1 SGHTA, CDR2 FQGTGA.

The chain combines TRBV29-1 with TRBJ1-4, with D maybe TRBD1 (6 bases). V was trimmed by 7 bases and J by 6 bases, leaving 12 bases between them. Germline CDR1 is SQVTM and CDR2 is ANQGSEA. The length of the CDR3 is 12 residues. This CDR3 is CSARQVDEKLFF. The CDR3, as DNA: TGCAGCGCGCGACAGGTCGATGAAAAACTGTTTTTT.

V gene TRBV20-1 combines with J gene TRBJ2-1; 10 positions match TRBD2. The J segment lost 7 bases and the V segment lost 6 bases, leaving 15 bases of the junction unmatched. Germline V gives CDR1 DFQATT, CDR2 SNEGSKA (reference sequence). The CDR3 totals 16 residues. The DNA of the CDR3 is TGCAGTGCGATCCCCCAAAGCGGGAGGGCCAGGAATGAGCAGTTCTTC. Its protein product is CSAIPQSGRARNEQFF.

The rearrangement links TRBV7-9 to TRBJ2-6; TRBD1 matches 7 bases. Germline V gene sequence: CDR1 SEHNR, CDR2 FQNEAQ (reference sequence). The CDR3 covers 17 residues. Losses at the gene ends were 2 bases for V and 2 bases for J; bases not matched to a gene: 6. The CDR3 DNA reads TGTGCCAGCAGCTTAAGGGACACAGGGGCTGGGGCCAACGTCCTGACTTTC. This gives the protein CASSLRDTGAGANVLTF.

This clonotype has ten or more counts. The rearrangement uses TRBV5-5 and TRBJ2-4; D remains ambiguous. V shed 2 bases and J shed 0 bases, with 6 bases lying between them. Germline loops: CDR1 SGHKS, CDR2 YYEKEE (reference sequence). This CDR3 is built from 14 residues. CDR3 protein: CASSLGVAKNIQYF. The CDR3 DNA is TGTGCCAGCAGCTTAGGAGTAGCCAAAAACATTCAGTACTTC.

The chain employs TRBV7-9 and TRBJ2-2; the D is unclear. This CDR3 comprises 12 residues. V dropped 1 base and J dropped 9 bases, with 6 bases sitting between them. Germline CDR1 is SEHNR and CDR2 is FQNEAQ (reference sequence). The CDR3 sequence is CASSLDSWELFF. Here the CDR3 DNA reads TGTGCCAGCAGCTTAGACAGTTGGGAGCTGTTTTTT.

This clonotype has only a few counts. With a much larger clone just one base away, this may be a read error. CDR3 in DNA: TGCGCCAGCAGCCAAGAGATCCAAGAGACCCAGTACTTC. Amino acid sequence: CASSQEIQETQYF. The chain couples TRBV4-3 to TRBJ2-5, with D unresolved. Trimming shortened V by 0 bases and J by 1 base, and 3 bases separated the two germline ends. The germline CDR1 and CDR2 sequences are LGHNA and YSLEER. The CDR3 has 13 amino acids.

Written as DNA, the CDR3 is TGTGCCTGGAGTTACGACCGGGACAGTGATGGTCAGTACTTC. Protein sequence: CAWSYDRDSDGQYF. The chain combines TRBV30 with TRBJ2-5, with 7 bases identical to TRBD1. J was trimmed by 11 bases and V by 2 bases; bases with no gene match: 14. Germline CDR1 and CDR2: GTSNPN and SVGIG (reference sequence). The CDR3 has 14 residues. Complete variable domain (other parts from reference TRBV30 and TRBJ2-5): SQTIHQWPATLVQPVGSPLSLECTVEGTSNPNLYWYRQAAGRGLQLLFYSVGIGQISSEVPQNLSASRPQDRQFILSSKKLLLSDSGFYLCAWSYDRDSDGQYFGPGTRLLVL.

This chain uses TRBV11-2 with TRBJ2-1; D possibly uses TRBD1 or TRBD2 (6 bases each). Germline loops: CDR1 SGHAT, CDR2 FQNNGV. Trimming pared 8 bases from V and 5 bases from J, leaving 16 bases between. CDR3 length: 14 residues. The CDR3 region is CASRSWGAHNEQFF. The DNA for the CDR3 is TGTGCCAGCCGCTCGTGGGGGGCACACAATGAGCAGTTCTTC.

J is TRBJ2-3 and V is TRBV28; D ambiguous. CDR1 is MDHEN and CDR2 is SYDVKM in the germline V gene. The CDR3 has 12 residues. With 6 bases removed from V and 4 bases from J, the gap between germline ends came to 8 bases. CDR3 DNA sequence: TGTGCCAGCAGCTTGTTCCCAGATACGCAGTATTTT. This sequence encodes CASSLFPDTQYF.

This chain joins TRBV7-8 and TRBJ2-1, with unresolved D. The CDR3 extends over 16 amino acids. Germline CDR1 reads SGHVS; CDR2 reads FQNEAQ. V lost 5 bases and J 2 bases, leaving 16 bases between the germline ends. CDR3 DNA sequence: TGTGCCAGCAGCCTAGAAAGGGCTCGTCCCTACAATGAGCAGTTCTTC. Translated: CASSLERARPYNEQFF.

The chain carries TRBV28 and TRBJ2-1, with a possible D match to TRBD1 (5 bases). TRBJ2-7 explains the end of the DNA better; the J call may be wrong. The CDR3 spans 14 residues. The germline V gene has CDR1 MDHEN and CDR2 SYDVKM. The CDR3 coding sequence is TGTGCCAGCAGCTCCCCCAGGGCCTACAATGGGCAGTACTTC. This translates into CASSSPRAYNGQYF.